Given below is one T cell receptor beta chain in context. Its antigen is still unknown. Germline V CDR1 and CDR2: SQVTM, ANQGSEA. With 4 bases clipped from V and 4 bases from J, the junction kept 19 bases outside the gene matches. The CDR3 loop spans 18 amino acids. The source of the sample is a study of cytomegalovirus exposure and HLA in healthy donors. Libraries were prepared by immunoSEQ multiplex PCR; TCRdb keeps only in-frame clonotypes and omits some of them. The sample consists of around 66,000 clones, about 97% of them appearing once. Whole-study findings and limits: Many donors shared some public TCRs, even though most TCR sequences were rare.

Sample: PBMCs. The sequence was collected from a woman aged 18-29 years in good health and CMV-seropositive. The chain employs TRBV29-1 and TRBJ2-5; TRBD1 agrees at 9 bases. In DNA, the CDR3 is TGCAGCGTTGCTTATACCGGGACAGGGAGGAAGAGGGGAGAGACCCAGTACTTC. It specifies CSVAYTGTGRKRGETQYF. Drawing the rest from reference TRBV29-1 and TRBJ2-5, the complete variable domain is SAVISQKPSRDICQRGTSLTIQCQVDSQVTMMFWYRQQPGQSLTLIATANQGSEATYESGFVIDKFPISRPNLTFSTLTVSNMSPEDSSIYLCSVAYTGTGRKRGETQYFGPGTRLLVL.